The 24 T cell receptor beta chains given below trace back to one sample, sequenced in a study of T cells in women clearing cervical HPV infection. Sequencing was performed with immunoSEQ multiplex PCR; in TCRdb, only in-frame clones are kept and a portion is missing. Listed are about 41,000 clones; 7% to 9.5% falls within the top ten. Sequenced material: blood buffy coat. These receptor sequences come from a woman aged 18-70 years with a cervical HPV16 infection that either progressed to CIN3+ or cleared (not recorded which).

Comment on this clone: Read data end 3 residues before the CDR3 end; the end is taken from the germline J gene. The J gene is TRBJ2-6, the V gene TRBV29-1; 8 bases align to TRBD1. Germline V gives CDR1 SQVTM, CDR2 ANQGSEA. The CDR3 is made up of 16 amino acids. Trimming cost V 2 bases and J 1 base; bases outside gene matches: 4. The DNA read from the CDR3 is TGCAGCGTTGAATCAGGACAGGGTTCTGGGGCCAACGTC. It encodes CSVESGQGSGANV. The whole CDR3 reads CSVESGQGSGANVLTF.

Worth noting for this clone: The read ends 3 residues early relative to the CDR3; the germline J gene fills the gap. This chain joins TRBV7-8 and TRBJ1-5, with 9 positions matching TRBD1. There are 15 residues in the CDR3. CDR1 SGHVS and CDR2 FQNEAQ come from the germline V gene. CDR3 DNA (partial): TGTGCCAGCAGCTCACAACGGACAGGGGCGGTCCCC. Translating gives CASSSQRTGAVP. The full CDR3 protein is CASSSQRTGAVPQHF.

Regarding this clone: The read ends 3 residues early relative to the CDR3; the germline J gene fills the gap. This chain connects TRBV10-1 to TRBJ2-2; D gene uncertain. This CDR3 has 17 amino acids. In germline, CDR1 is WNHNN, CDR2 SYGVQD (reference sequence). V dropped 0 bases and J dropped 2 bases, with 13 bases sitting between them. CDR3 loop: CASSESTSFGNTGELFF. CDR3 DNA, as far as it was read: TGCGCCAGCAGTGAGTCGACTTCCTTCGGTAACACCGGGGAG.

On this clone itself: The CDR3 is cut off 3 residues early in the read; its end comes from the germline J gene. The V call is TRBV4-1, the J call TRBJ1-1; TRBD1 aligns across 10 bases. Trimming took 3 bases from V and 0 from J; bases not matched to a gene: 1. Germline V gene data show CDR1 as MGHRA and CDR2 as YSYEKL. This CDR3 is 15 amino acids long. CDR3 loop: CASSQTGGVNTEAFF. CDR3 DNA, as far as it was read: TGCGCCAGCAGCCAGACAGGGGGCGTGAACACTGAA.

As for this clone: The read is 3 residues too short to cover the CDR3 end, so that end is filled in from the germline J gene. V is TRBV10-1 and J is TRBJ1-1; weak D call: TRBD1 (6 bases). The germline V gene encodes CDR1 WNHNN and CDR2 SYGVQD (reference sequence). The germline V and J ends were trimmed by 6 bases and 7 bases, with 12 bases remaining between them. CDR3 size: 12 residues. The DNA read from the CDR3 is TGCGCCAGCAGCGACAACAGGGTTGAA. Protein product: CASSDNRVE. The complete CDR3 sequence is CASSDNRVEAFF.

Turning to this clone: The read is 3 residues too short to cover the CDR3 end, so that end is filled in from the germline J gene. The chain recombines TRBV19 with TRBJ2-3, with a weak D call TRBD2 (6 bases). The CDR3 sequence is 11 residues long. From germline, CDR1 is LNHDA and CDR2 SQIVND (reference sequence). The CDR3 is CASLHRGSQYF. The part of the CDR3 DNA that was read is TGTGCCAGCCTCCATCGGGGGTCG.

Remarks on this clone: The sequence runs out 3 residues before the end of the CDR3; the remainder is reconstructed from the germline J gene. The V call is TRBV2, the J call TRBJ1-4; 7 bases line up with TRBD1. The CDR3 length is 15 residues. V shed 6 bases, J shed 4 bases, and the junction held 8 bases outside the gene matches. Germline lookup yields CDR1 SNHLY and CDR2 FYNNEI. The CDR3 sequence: CASRGRTGDNEKLFF. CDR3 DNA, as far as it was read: TGTGCCAGCAGGGGGCGGACAGGTGATAATGAAAAA.

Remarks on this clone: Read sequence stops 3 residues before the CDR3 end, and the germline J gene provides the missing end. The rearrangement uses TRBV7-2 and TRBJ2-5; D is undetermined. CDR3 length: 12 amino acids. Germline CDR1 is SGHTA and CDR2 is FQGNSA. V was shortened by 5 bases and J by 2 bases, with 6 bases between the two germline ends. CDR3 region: CASSPSQETQYF. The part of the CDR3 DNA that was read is TGTGCCAGCAGCCCGTCGCAAGAGACC.

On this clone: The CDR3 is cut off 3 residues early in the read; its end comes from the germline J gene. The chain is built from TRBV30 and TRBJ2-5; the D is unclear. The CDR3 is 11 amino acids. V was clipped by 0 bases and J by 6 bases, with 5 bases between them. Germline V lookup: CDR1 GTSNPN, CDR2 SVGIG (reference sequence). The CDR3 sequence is CAWSVHQTQYF. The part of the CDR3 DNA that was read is TGTGCCTGGAGTGTACACCAGACC. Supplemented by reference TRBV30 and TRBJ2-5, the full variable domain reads SQTIHQWPATLVQPVGSPLSLECTVEGTSNPNLYWYRQAAGRGLQLLFYSVGIGQISSEVPQNLSASRPQDRQFILSSKKLLLSDSGFYLCAWSVHQTQYFGPGTRLLVL.

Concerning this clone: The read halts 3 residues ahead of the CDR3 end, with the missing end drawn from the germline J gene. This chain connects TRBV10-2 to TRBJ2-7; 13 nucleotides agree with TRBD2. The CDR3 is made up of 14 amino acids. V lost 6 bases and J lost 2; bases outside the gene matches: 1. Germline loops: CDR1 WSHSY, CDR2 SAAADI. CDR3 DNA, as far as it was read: TGCGCCAGCAGGGGACTAGCGGGAACCTACGAG. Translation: CASRGLAGTYE. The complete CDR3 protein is CASRGLAGTYEQYF.

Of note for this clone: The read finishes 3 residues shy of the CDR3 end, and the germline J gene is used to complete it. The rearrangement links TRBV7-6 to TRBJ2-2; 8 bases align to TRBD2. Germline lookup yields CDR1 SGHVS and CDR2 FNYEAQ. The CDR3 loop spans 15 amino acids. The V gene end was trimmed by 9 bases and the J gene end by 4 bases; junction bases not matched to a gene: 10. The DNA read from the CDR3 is TGTGCCAGTAGCGGGGCGGCGTATGGCACCGGGGAG. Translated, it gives CASSGAAYGTGE. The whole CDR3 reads CASSGAAYGTGELFF.

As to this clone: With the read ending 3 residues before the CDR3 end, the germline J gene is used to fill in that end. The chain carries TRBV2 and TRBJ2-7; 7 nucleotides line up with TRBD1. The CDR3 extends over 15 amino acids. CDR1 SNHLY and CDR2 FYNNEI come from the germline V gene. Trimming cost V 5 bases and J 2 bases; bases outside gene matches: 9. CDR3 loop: CASSPTGILTYEQYF. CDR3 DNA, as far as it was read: TGTGCCAGCAGTCCGACAGGGATCCTCACCTACGAG.

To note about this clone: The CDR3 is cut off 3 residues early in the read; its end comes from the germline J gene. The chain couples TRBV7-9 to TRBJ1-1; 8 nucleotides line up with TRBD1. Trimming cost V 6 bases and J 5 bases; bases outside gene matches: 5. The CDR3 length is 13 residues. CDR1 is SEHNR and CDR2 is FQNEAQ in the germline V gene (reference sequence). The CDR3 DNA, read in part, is TGTGCCAGCAGTCGGACAGGGCGGACTGAA. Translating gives CASSRTGRTE. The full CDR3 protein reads CASSRTGRTEAFF.

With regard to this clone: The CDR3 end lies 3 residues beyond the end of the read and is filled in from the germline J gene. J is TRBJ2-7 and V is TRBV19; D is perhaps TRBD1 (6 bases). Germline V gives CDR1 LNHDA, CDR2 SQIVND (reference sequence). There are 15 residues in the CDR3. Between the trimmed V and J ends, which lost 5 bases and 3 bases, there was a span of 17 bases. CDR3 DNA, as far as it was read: TGTGCCAGTAGTTCTAGTGCAGGGGTCCTCTACGAG. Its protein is CASSSSAGVLYE. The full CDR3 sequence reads CASSSSAGVLYEQYF.

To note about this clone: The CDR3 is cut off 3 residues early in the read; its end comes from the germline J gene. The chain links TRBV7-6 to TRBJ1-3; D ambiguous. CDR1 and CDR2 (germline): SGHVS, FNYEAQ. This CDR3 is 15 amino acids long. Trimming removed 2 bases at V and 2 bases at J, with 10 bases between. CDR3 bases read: TGTGCCAGCAGCTTAAATTCGGGGACTGGAAACACC. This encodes CASSLNSGTGNT. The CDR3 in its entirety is CASSLNSGTGNTIYF.

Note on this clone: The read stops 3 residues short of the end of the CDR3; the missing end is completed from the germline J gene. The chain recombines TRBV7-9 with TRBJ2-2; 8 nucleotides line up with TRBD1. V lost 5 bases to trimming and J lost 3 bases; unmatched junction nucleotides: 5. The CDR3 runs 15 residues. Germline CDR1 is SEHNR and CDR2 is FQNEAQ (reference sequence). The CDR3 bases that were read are TGTGCCAGCAGCCGAATGGGACAGGACACCGGGGAG. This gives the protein CASSRMGQDTGE. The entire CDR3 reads CASSRMGQDTGELFF. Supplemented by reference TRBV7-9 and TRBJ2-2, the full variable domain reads DTGVSQNPRHKITKRGQNVTFRCDPISEHNRLYWYRQTLGQGPEFLTYFQNEAQLEKSRLLSDRFSAERPKGSFSTLEIQRTEQGDSAMYLCASSRMGQDTGELFFGEGSRLTVL.

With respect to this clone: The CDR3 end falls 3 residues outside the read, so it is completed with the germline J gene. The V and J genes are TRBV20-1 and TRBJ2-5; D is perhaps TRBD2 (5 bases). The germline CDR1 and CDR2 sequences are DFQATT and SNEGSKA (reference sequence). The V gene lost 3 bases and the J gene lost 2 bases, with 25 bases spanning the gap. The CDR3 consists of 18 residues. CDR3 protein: CSASFFEGRHSGQETQYF. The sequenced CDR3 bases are TGCAGTGCTAGTTTCTTTGAGGGCCGCCATTCAGGTCAAGAGACC.

The CDR3 region is CSVLDSNTGELFF. The covered CDR3 bases are TGCAGCGTTTTAGACAGCAACACCGGGGAG. The chain couples TRBV29-1 to TRBJ2-2; maybe TRBD1 (5 bases). The sequence runs out 3 residues before the end of the CDR3; the remainder is reconstructed from the germline J gene. Trimming took 5 bases from V and 2 from J, leaving 9 bases between them. The CDR3 is 13 residues long. The germline V gene encodes CDR1 SQVTM and CDR2 ANQGSEA.

CDR3 region: CASSVGLGELFF. The CDR3 bases that were read are TGTGCCAGCAGCGTAGGTCTAGGGGAG. The rearrangement uses TRBV7-9 and TRBJ2-2, with D unclear. The CDR3 end falls 3 residues outside the read, so it is completed with the germline J gene. V lost 5 bases to trimming and J lost 8 bases, with 9 bases between them. This CDR3 is 12 amino acids long. Germline CDR1 is SEHNR and CDR2 is FQNEAQ (reference sequence).

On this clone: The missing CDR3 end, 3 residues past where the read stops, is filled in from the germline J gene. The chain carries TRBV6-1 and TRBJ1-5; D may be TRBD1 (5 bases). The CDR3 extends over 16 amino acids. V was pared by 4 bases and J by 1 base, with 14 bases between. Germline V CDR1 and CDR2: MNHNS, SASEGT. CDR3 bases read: TGTGCCAGCAGTGGGACAATTTCTACCAGCAATCAGCCC. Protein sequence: CASSGTISTSNQP. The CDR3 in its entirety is CASSGTISTSNQPQHF.

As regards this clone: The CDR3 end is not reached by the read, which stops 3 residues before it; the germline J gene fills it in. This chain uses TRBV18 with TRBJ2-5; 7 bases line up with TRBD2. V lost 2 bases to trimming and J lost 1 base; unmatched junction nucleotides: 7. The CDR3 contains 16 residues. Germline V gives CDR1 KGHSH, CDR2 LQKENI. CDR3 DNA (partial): TGTGCCAGCTCACCAACCTTAGCGGGTACCCAAGAGACC. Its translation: CASSPTLAGTQET. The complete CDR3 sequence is CASSPTLAGTQETQYF.

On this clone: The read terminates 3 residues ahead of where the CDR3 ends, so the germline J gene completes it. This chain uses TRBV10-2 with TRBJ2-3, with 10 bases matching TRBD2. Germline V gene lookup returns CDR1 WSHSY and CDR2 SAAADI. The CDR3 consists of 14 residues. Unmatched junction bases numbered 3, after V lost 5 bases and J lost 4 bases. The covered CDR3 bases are TGCGCCAGCAGTCAAGCGGGAGGGGCAGATACG. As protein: CASSQAGGADT. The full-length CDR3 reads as CASSQAGGADTQYF.

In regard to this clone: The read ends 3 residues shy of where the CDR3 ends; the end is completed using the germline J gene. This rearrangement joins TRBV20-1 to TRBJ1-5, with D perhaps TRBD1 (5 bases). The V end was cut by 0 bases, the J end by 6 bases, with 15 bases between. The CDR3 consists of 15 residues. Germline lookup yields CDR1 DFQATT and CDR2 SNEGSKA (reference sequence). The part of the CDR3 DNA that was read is TGCAGTGCTAGAGATACATCAGGGCAACGTCAGCCC. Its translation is CSARDTSGQRQP. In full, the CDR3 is CSARDTSGQRQPQHF.

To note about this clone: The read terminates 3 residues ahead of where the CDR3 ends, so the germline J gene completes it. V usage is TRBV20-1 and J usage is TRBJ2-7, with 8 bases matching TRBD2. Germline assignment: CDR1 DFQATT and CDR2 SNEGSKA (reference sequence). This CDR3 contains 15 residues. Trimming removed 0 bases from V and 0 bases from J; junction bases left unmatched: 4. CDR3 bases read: TGCAGTGCTAGAGATAGCGGGACTAGCTCCTACGAG. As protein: CSARDSGTSSYE. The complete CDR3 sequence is CSARDSGTSSYEQYF.